Following are 21 T cell receptor beta chains from one sample sequenced in a study of T cells in Graves' hyperthyroidism and ophthalmopathy. Amplification yielded TCR beta CDR3 regions, with RNA transcripts as the source. Carried out on the TCR CDR3, a first-round RT-PCR used the HTBI primer set. TCRdb itself ran the multiplex PCR reads through MiXCR, one entry per CDR3 protein. The data hold a few hundred thousand distinct CDR3 sequences, with roughly 15% observed a single time. Sequenced material: blood. These receptors were collected from a woman between 40 and 55 years old with Graves' hyperthyroidism.

This clonotype was recorded many times. Here the CDR3 reads CASSLDSRQRPNYGYTF. The CDR3 bases are TGTGCCAGCAGCTTAGATTCGAGGCAGCGACCTAACTATGGCTACACCTTC. The genes are TRBV11-2 and TRBJ1-2, with D unresolved. The V gene's germline CDR1 is SGHAT and CDR2 FQNNGV. V lost 0 bases and J 0 bases, leaving 14 bases between the germline ends. The CDR3 has 17 amino acids.

This clonotype has at least ten counts. The chain employs TRBV28 and TRBJ2-3; D gene uncertain. The germline gives CDR1 MDHEN, CDR2 SYDVKM. V was clipped by 3 bases and J by 0 bases, with 13 bases between them. CDR3 length equals 16 residues. In DNA form, the CDR3 reads TGTGCCAGCAGTTTTATGTGGCGTATCAGCACAGATACGCAGTATTTT. Its protein product is CASSFMWRISTDTQYF.

This chain joins TRBV24-1 and TRBJ1-5; 9 bases line up with TRBD1. CDR3 size: 17 residues. Per germline, CDR1 KGHDR and CDR2 SFDVKD. After removal of 4 bases from V and 1 base from J, the junction contained 7 bases not matched to a gene. The CDR3: CATSEGQGKPSNQPQHF. DNA of the CDR3: TGTGCCACCAGTGAGGGACAGGGAAAGCCAAGCAATCAGCCCCAGCATTTT.

The genes are TRBV28 and TRBJ1-2, with 7 bases that match TRBD1. Germline CDR1 MDHEN, CDR2 SYDVKM. The CDR3 is 12 amino acids. The V and J ends lost 4 bases and 7 bases, in that order; junction bases with no gene match: 3. This CDR3 is CASSSTGTGYTF. CDR3 in DNA: TGTGCCAGCAGTTCGACAGGGACTGGCTACACCTTC.

This clonotype was recorded at least ten times. The chain recombines TRBV7-2 with TRBJ1-3; D not certain. The CDR3 extends over 15 amino acids. The V end was cut by 1 base, the J end by 0 bases, with 7 bases between. Germline CDR1 is SGHTA and CDR2 is FQGNSA. The DNA of the CDR3 is TGTGCCAGCAGCTTAGATCGGGGCTCTGGAAACACCATATATTTT. This codes for CASSLDRGSGNTIYF.

This clonotype was seen more than once but under ten times. The rearrangement uses TRBV5-6 and TRBJ2-7; 7 bases agree with TRBD2. V was clipped by 4 bases and J by 4 bases; unmatched bases: 14. Germline assignment: CDR1 SGHDT and CDR2 YYEEEE. The CDR3 is made up of 16 amino acids. This CDR3 reads CASSPRGGSGAYEQYF. CDR3 bases: TGTGCCAGCAGCCCGCGTGGCGGGAGCGGCGCGTACGAGCAGTACTTC. Supplemented by reference TRBV5-6 and TRBJ2-7, the full variable domain reads DAGVTQSPTHLIKTRGQQVTLRCSPKSGHDTVSWYQQALGQGPQFIFQYYEEEERQRGNFPDRFSGHQFPNYSSELNVNALLLGDSALYLCASSPRGGSGAYEQYFGPGTRLTVT.

This clonotype appeared many times. The rearrangement links TRBV7-2 to TRBJ2-7; D is unclear. Looked up from germline, CDR1 is SGHTA and CDR2 is FQGNSA. V shed 4 bases and J shed 4 bases, with 14 bases lying between them. The CDR3 consists of 14 residues. The CDR3 DNA reads TGTGCCAGCAGCTCCGACTTGTTTCTTTACGAGCAGTACTTC. It translates to CASSSDLFLYEQYF.

This clonotype came up many times. The chain couples TRBV12-3 or TRBV12-4 to TRBJ2-7; 13 bases map to TRBD2. The CDR3 totals 17 residues. After removal of 2 bases from V and 2 bases from J, the junction contained 6 bases not matched to a gene. In DNA, the CDR3 is TGTGCCAGCAGTTTAACCCCAACTAGCGGGAGGGCCTACGAGCAGTACTTC. Protein: CASSLTPTSGRAYEQYF.

As to this clonotype: The limits of the CDR3 on the DNA are not certain, so only TCRdb's listed CDR3 is given. J is TRBJ1-2 and V is TRBV2; the table's TRBD1 call for D was not verified on the DNA. Germline V CDR1 and CDR2: SNHLY, FYNNEI. The length of the CDR3 is 13 amino acids, counting both ends. This CDR3 reads CASGAGEIYGCTF.

V gene TRBV20-1 combines with J gene TRBJ2-1; 11 nucleotides match TRBD2. The V segment lost 4 bases and the J segment 8 bases; nucleotides outside the gene matches: 4. Germline V lookup: CDR1 DFQATT, CDR2 SNEGSKA (reference sequence). The CDR3 is 13 residues long. The chain's CDR3 is CSAISGRADEQFF. CDR3 bases: TGCAGTGCTATTAGCGGGAGGGCGGATGAGCAGTTCTTC.

This clonotype was seen more than once but under ten times. The CDR3 loop is CSVVRGTATDTQYF. The CDR3 region has the DNA TGCAGCGTTGTCCGCGGGACTGCCACAGATACGCAGTATTTT. The chain links TRBV29-1 to TRBJ2-3; D is possibly TRBD2 (6 bases). Germline-derived CDR1 and CDR2 are SQVTM and ANQGSEA. This CDR3 has 14 residues. With 4 bases removed from V and 2 bases from J, the gap between germline ends came to 13 bases.

This chain joins TRBV12-3 or TRBV12-4 and TRBJ1-2, with D unclear. Trimming cost V 3 bases and J 7 bases, with 9 bases left between them. CDR3 length: 12 residues. The CDR3 is CASSLPLGGYTF. The CDR3 DNA follows: TGTGCCAGCAGTTTGCCTCTAGGTGGCTACACCTTC.

In its sample, this clonotype was seen many times. The chain links TRBV6-1 to TRBJ2-3; a possible D gene is TRBD1 (6 bases). Trimming shortened V by 3 bases and J by 1 base, and 14 bases separated the two germline ends. The germline V gene has CDR1 MNHNS and CDR2 SASEGT. The CDR3 is made up of 16 amino acids. As DNA, the CDR3 is TGTGCCAGCAGTGACCCACAGGGTTTGGGCACAGATACGCAGTATTTT. This codes for CASSDPQGLGTDTQYF.

This clonotype came up many times. J is TRBJ2-2 and V is TRBV12-3 or TRBV12-4; D ambiguous. This CDR3 comprises 13 residues. V dropped 2 bases and J dropped 5 bases, with 6 bases sitting between them. CDR3 loop: CASSLKLTGELFF. The CDR3 DNA reads as TGTGCCAGCAGTTTAAAACTAACCGGGGAGCTGTTTTTT.

This clonotype has a count of ten or more. The V gene is TRBV27, the J gene TRBJ2-3, with D possibly being TRBD2 (6 bases). Trimming pared 6 bases from V and 2 bases from J, leaving 21 bases between. Germline V lookup: CDR1 MNHEY, CDR2 SMNVEV (reference sequence). The CDR3 is made up of 17 amino acids. The CDR3 spells CASRTAGLPANTDTQYF. The CDR3 DNA reads as TGTGCCAGCAGAACCGCGGGACTCCCCGCCAACACAGATACGCAGTATTTT.

This clonotype was found many times. The rearrangement uses TRBV20-1 and TRBJ2-2; possibly TRBD1 for D (5 bases). Germline V CDR1 and CDR2: DFQATT, SNEGSKA (reference sequence). The CDR3 covers 16 residues. V dropped 6 bases and J dropped 4 bases, with 21 bases sitting between them. DNA for the CDR3: TGCAGTGCCATGGTGTGGGTCAGGGCTGGCACCGGGGAGCTGTTTTTT. Amino acids: CSAMVWVRAGTGELFF.

This clonotype was counted ten times or more. The V call is TRBV18, the J call TRBJ1-1, with TRBD1 identical over 9 bases. Losses at the gene ends were 6 bases for V and 4 bases for J; bases not matched to a gene: 12. Germline loops: CDR1 KGHSH, CDR2 LQKENI. The CDR3 loop spans 16 amino acids. The CDR3 DNA is TGTGCCAGCTCCCCGGGGACTGGGACAGGGCCCACTGAAGCTTTCTTT. Translated, it gives CASSPGTGTGPTEAFF.

This clonotype was counted many times. The CDR3 loop is CASSWQYQETQYF. The CDR3 nucleotides are TGTGCCAGCAGTTGGCAGTACCAAGAGACCCAGTACTTC. V is TRBV27 and J is TRBJ2-5; D ambiguous. The CDR3 runs 13 residues. Germline CDR1 MNHEY, CDR2 SMNVEV (reference sequence). V was cut by 4 bases and J by 0 bases, with 6 bases left in between.

This clonotype was detected many times. The gene calls are TRBV6-1 and TRBJ2-3, with D possibly being TRBD1 (6 bases). This CDR3 contains 14 residues. Trimming pared 4 bases from V and 2 bases from J, leaving 10 bases between. CDR1 and CDR2 from the germline V gene are MNHNS and SASEGT. CDR3 coding DNA: TGTGCCAGCAGTGTAGGGACAATCACAGATACGCAGTATTTT. Amino acids: CASSVGTITDTQYF.

This clonotype was detected many times. The chain combines TRBV27 with TRBJ1-1; a weak D match, TRBD1 (6 bases). Germline CDR1 is MNHEY and CDR2 is SMNVEV (reference sequence). The CDR3 is 16 residues long. V was clipped by 4 bases and J by 6 bases, with 21 bases between them. CDR3 in amino acids: CASSSHGQIKSPEAFF. DNA of the CDR3: TGTGCCAGCAGTTCCCATGGACAGATTAAGAGTCCTGAAGCTTTCTTT.

This clonotype was detected ten times or more. The J gene is TRBJ2-5, the V gene TRBV2; D is unclear. Trimming took off 4 bases at V and 2 bases at J, with 11 bases between the two ends. Germline V gene lookup returns CDR1 SNHLY and CDR2 FYNNEI. The CDR3 spans 14 residues. CDR3 amino acids: CASSAQIGQETQYF. CDR3 nucleotides: TGTGCCAGCAGTGCCCAGATCGGACAAGAGACCCAGTACTTC.